A single sample gave rise to the 5 T cell receptor beta chains below, sequenced in a study of cytomegalovirus exposure and HLA in healthy donors. 13 Jbeta primers and 60 Vbeta primers were used for the PCR. This table comes from immunoSEQ multiplex PCR, and its TCRdb copy is limited to in-frame clones, with some not included. The profile covers some 150,000 clones, with approximately 72% appearing a single time and about 2.5% taken by the ten largest. Material: PBMCs. The receptors come from a human donor in good health.

The genes are TRBV7-2 and TRBJ2-3; 7 nucleotides agree with TRBD2. CDR3 length equals 15 residues. From germline, CDR1 is SGHTA and CDR2 FQGNSA. V lost 5 bases and J lost 5; bases outside the gene matches: 10. The DNA of the CDR3 is TGTGCCAGCAGCCAAGCGTTGGGGAGGGGAGATACGCAGTATTTT. Translation: CASSQALGRGDTQYF.

This clone was seen only a few times. The chain joins TRBV12-5 to TRBJ1-5; 7 positions match TRBD1. The germline gives CDR1 LGHNT, CDR2 FRNRAP. V dropped 1 base and J dropped 11; count of bases not matched to a gene: 8. This CDR3 region has 14 residues. CDR3 protein: CASGLGGTVLTQHF. The CDR3, as DNA: TGTGCTAGTGGTTTGGGGGGGACAGTCCTTACCCAGCATTTT.

The chain links TRBV4-1 to TRBJ1-1, with D perhaps TRBD1 (5 bases). V lost 3 bases, J lost 11 bases, and 13 bases lay in between. The germline gives CDR1 MGHRA, CDR2 YSYEKL. This CDR3 is built from 12 residues. In DNA, the CDR3 is TGCGCCAGCAGCCAGGGACTTCGAGGGGCTTTCTTT. Translating gives CASSQGLRGAFF.

This chain links TRBV6-1 with TRBJ1-1; D perhaps matches TRBD1 (6 bases). Deletions cut 7 bases from V and 0 bases from J, with 12 bases between. Germline lookup yields CDR1 MNHNS and CDR2 SASEGT. The CDR3 spans 14 residues. CDR3 amino acids: CASISRGVNTEAFF. CDR3 DNA: TGTGCCAGCATCTCCAGGGGTGTGAACACTGAAGCTTTCTTT.

The chain uses TRBV2 and TRBJ2-2; TRBD2 aligns across 14 bases. J was trimmed by 2 bases and V by 6 bases; bases with no gene match: 5. Germline CDR1 is SNHLY and CDR2 is FYNNEI. CDR3 length equals 17 residues. CDR3 DNA sequence: TGTGCCAGCAGGGGACTAGCGGGGGCCGGAAACACCGGGGAGCTGTTTTTT. Translated, it gives CASRGLAGAGNTGELFF.